The 18 T cell receptor beta chains presented below share a single source sample, sequenced in a study of identical twins. TCRdb reprocessed the 5' RACE reads with MiXCR, giving one entry per CDR3 protein. In the table there are 400,000 to 550,000 distinct CDR3 sequences, 14% of which are singletons. These data are also associated with another study on yellow fever vaccine responses in identical twins.

Specimen: CD4+ T cells sorted from blood. The receptors shown here come from a woman under 30 in good health.

Ten or more counts support this clonotype. The rearrangement uses TRBV29-1 and TRBJ2-5; D not resolved. Trimming took 3 bases from V and 0 from J, leaving 5 bases between them. The V gene's germline CDR1 is SQVTM and CDR2 ANQGSEA. This CDR3 is 12 amino acids long. The CDR3 here is CSVDWDQETQYF. The CDR3 DNA is TGCAGCGTTGATTGGGACCAAGAGACCCAGTACTTC.

This clonotype turned up a few times. This rearrangement joins TRBV12-3 or TRBV12-4 to TRBJ2-7, with a tentative D call TRBD2 (6 bases). The CDR3 loop spans 11 amino acids. V was cut by 6 bases and J by 9 bases, with 12 bases left in between. CDR3 in DNA: TGTGCCAGCAGCCCGGGACTTCCGCAGTACTTC. As protein: CASSPGLPQYF.

This clonotype turned up a few times. Here the CDR3 DNA reads TGCAGTGCTAGAGATCCCGGGACAGGGGGCGATGAGCAGTTCTTC. This sequence encodes CSARDPGTGGDEQFF. This chain joins TRBV20-1 and TRBJ2-1; TRBD1 aligns across 12 bases. V dropped 0 bases and J dropped 8; count of bases not matched to a gene: 5. Germline lookup yields CDR1 DFQATT and CDR2 SNEGSKA (reference sequence). The CDR3 extends over 15 amino acids.

The rearrangement uses TRBV18 and TRBJ2-3; a possible D gene is TRBD2 (6 bases). Between the trimmed V and J ends, which lost 3 bases and 2 bases, there was a span of 18 bases. The CDR3 covers 17 residues. The V gene's germline CDR1 is KGHSH and CDR2 LQKENI. CDR3 residues: CASSPPRSSGYTDTQYF. CDR3 DNA: TGTGCCAGCTCACCCCCGCGGAGTAGCGGATACACAGATACGCAGTATTTT. Combining the CDR3 with reference TRBV18 and TRBJ2-3 gives the whole variable domain NAGVMQNPRHLVRRRGQEARLRCSPMKGHSHVYWYRQLPEEGLKFMVYLQKENIIDESGMPKERFSAEFPKEGPSILRIQQVVRGDSAAYFCASSPPRSSGYTDTQYFGPGTRLTVL.

This clonotype showed up just a few times. The CDR3 is CASSARGGAGDNEQFF. The CDR3 bases are TGCGCCAGCAGCGCCCGAGGGGGCGCGGGGGACAATGAGCAGTTCTTC. The chain recombines TRBV5-1 with TRBJ2-1; the D call may be TRBD1 or TRBD2 (7 bases each). The V gene lost 4 bases and the J gene lost 5 bases, with 19 bases spanning the gap. Germline V gene lookup returns CDR1 SGHRS and CDR2 YFSETQ. The CDR3 is 16 amino acids.

V usage is TRBV28 and J usage is TRBJ2-3; 11 bases are shared with TRBD2. CDR1 is MDHEN, CDR2 SYDVKM, per germline. The V and J ends lost 6 bases and 5 bases, in that order; junction bases with no gene match: 10. The CDR3 is 16 amino acids. The CDR3 protein is CASSTTSGSGEDTQYF. The CDR3 bases are TGTGCCAGCAGCACCACTAGCGGGAGTGGTGAAGATACGCAGTATTTT.

The chain uses TRBV5-1 and TRBJ2-2, with 7 bases fitting TRBD1. V lost 3 bases to trimming and J lost 0 bases; unmatched junction nucleotides: 2. The CDR3 contains 15 residues. Germline V CDR1 and CDR2: SGHRS, YFSETQ. The CDR3: CASSWGQSNTGELFF. The CDR3 DNA is TGCGCCAGCAGCTGGGGACAGTCGAACACCGGGGAGCTGTTTTTT.

This clonotype was detected only a few times. The V gene is TRBV5-4, the J gene TRBJ2-1, with D possibly being TRBD1 or TRBD2 (5 bases each). CDR1 is SGHNT and CDR2 is YYREEE in the germline V gene (reference sequence). This CDR3 region has 15 residues. The germline V and J ends were trimmed by 3 bases and 7 bases, with 17 bases remaining between them. In DNA form, the CDR3 reads TGTGCCAGCAGCTCAGGGACGAGCCCGGTAAATGAGCAGTTCTTC. This codes for CASSSGTSPVNEQFF. The whole variable domain, filled in from reference TRBV5-4 and TRBJ2-1, reads ETGVTQSPTHLIKTRGQQVTLRCSSQSGHNTVSWYQQALGQGPQFIFQYYREEENGRGNFPPRFSGLQFPNYSSELNVNALELDDSALYLCASSSGTSPVNEQFFGPGTRLTVL.

The chain has TRBV6-1 and TRBJ1-6; the D is unclear. The germline V and J ends were trimmed by 6 bases and 2 bases, with 11 bases remaining between them. The CDR3 has 15 residues. The germline gives CDR1 MNHNS, CDR2 SASEGT. Here the CDR3 reads CASSQLTAYNSPLHF. The CDR3 bases are TGTGCCAGCAGCCAACTCACCGCCTATAATTCACCCCTCCACTTT.

This clonotype was seen ten or more times. The chain employs TRBV25-1 and TRBJ2-1; D is perhaps TRBD1 (5 bases). V lost 5 bases and J lost 0, with 8 bases in between. CDR3 length: 14 amino acids. Germline CDR1 MGHDK, CDR2 SYGVNS. CDR3 in amino acids: CASSQGRSYNEQFF. The CDR3 DNA sequence: TGTGCCAGCAGTCAGGGTCGCTCCTACAATGAGCAGTTCTTC. The whole variable domain, filled in from reference TRBV25-1 and TRBJ2-1, reads EADIYQTPRYLVIGTGKKITLECSQTMGHDKMYWYQQDPGMELHLIHYSYGVNSTEKGDLSSESTVSRIRTEHFPLTLESARPSHTSQYLCASSQGRSYNEQFFGPGTRLTVL.

This clonotype was picked up many times. The junction differs from germline at one of its ends, possibly a read error. The chain is built from TRBV3-1 and TRBJ2-7; no clear D. CDR1 LGHDT and CDR2 YNNKEL come from the germline V gene (reference sequence). This CDR3 spans 15 amino acids. Written as DNA, the CDR3 is TGTGCCAGCAGCCAAGATCCATCCACTCCCTCAGACGGTGTATTC. Translating it yields CASSQDPSTPSDGVF.

The chain has TRBV3-1 and TRBJ1-6; D not certain. This CDR3 is 13 amino acids long. CDR1 LGHDT and CDR2 YNNKEL come from the germline V gene (reference sequence). The V end lost 5 bases, the J end lost 10 bases, and 12 bases lay between the germline ends. The CDR3 here is CASSDNRRSPLHF. In nucleotides, the CDR3 is TGTGCCAGCAGCGACAATAGAAGGTCACCCCTCCACTTT.

The chain is built from TRBV5-1 and TRBJ2-7; 9 bases match TRBD1. The germline V gene has CDR1 SGHRS and CDR2 YFSETQ. The CDR3 has 16 residues. J lost 3 bases, V lost 3 bases, and 10 bases had no gene match. The CDR3 here is CASSSLSGTGYYEQYF. The CDR3 nucleotides read TGCGCCAGCAGCTCCTTATCCGGGACAGGGTACTACGAGCAGTACTTC.

J is TRBJ1-1 and V is TRBV19; D might be TRBD1 (5 bases). Looked up from germline, CDR1 is LNHDA and CDR2 is SQIVND (reference sequence). This CDR3 comprises 13 residues. V was pared by 5 bases and J by 4 bases, with 11 bases between. CDR3 amino acids: CASSPRGITEAFF. The CDR3, as DNA: TGTGCCAGTAGTCCGCGGGGGATCACTGAAGCTTTCTTT.

This clonotype was observed a handful of times. J is TRBJ2-1 and V is TRBV5-1; D is unclear. CDR3 length: 15 residues. V dropped 3 bases and J dropped 3 bases, with 13 bases sitting between them. From germline, CDR1 is SGHRS and CDR2 YFSETQ. The CDR3 loop is CASSSSPGSYNEQFF. In DNA form, the CDR3 reads TGCGCCAGCAGCTCATCTCCGGGCAGCTACAATGAGCAGTTCTTC.

The CDR3: CSVRANQETQYF. CDR3 nucleotides: TGCAGCGTTCGGGCAAACCAAGAGACCCAGTACTTC. The J gene is TRBJ2-5, the V gene TRBV29-1; D is unclear. CDR1 is SQVTM, CDR2 ANQGSEA, per germline. This CDR3 is built from 12 residues. Trimming pared 5 bases from V and 0 bases from J, leaving 7 bases between.

The chain employs TRBV12-3 or TRBV12-4 and TRBJ2-2; TRBD1 matches 9 bases. V gave up 6 bases and J gave up 4 bases; unmatched junction bases: 6. This CDR3 has 15 residues. The CDR3 bases are TGTGCCAGCAGGAACAGGGGGCAGGGCACCGGGGAGCTGTTTTTT. Translated: CASRNRGQGTGELFF.

This clonotype was found a few times. V gene TRBV29-1 combines with J gene TRBJ2-2; weak D call: TRBD2 (6 bases). Germline CDR1 and CDR2: SQVTM and ANQGSEA. V dropped 4 bases and J dropped 7 bases, with 19 bases sitting between them. The CDR3 runs 15 residues. CDR3 sequence: CSVGLLAGRFGELFF. The DNA of the CDR3 is TGCAGCGTTGGGTTGCTCGCGGGGCGGTTCGGGGAGCTGTTTTTT.